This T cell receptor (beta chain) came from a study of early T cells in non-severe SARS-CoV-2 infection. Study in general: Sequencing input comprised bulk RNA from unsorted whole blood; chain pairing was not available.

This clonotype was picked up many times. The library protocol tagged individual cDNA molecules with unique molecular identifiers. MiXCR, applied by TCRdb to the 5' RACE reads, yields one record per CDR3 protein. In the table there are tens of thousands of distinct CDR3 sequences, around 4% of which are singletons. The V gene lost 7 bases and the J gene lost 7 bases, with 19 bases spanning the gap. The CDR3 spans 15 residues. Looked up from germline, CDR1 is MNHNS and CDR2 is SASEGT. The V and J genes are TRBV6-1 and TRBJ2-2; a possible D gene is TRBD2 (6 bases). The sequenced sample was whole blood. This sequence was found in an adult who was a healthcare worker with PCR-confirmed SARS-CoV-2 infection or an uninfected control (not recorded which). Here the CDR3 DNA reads TGTGCCAGCATGCTAGCGTCACGAAGAGACGGGGAGCTGTTTTTT. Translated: CASMLASRRDGELFF.